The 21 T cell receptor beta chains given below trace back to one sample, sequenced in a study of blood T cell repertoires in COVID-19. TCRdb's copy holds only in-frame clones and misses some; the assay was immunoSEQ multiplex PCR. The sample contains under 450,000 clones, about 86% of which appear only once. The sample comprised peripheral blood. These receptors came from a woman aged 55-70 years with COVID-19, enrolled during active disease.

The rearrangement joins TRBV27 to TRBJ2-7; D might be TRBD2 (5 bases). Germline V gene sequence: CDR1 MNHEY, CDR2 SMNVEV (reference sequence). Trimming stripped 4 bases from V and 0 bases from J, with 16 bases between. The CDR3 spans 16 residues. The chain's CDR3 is CASSSGMSKDSYEQYF. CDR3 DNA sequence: TGTGCCAGCAGTTCCGGGATGTCGAAAGACTCCTACGAGCAGTACTTC.

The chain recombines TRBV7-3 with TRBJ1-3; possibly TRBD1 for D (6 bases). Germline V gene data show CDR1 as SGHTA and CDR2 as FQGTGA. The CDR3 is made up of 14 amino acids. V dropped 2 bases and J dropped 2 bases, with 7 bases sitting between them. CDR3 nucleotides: TGTGCCAGCAGCTTAGGGGGCCCTGGAAACACCATATATTTT. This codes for CASSLGGPGNTIYF.

Here the CDR3 DNA reads TGTGCCAGCGCCCTGGGGCGGATAAACTATGGCTACACCTTC. It is translated as CASALGRINYGYTF. The J gene is TRBJ1-2, the V gene TRBV11-3; possibly TRBD1 for D (5 bases). The germline CDR1 and CDR2 sequences are SGHNT and YENEEA. Trimming took off 8 bases at V and 2 bases at J, with 15 bases between the two ends. The CDR3 length is 14 residues. The whole variable domain, filled in from reference TRBV11-3 and TRBJ1-2, reads EAGVVQSPRYKIIEKKQPVAFWCNPISGHNTLYWYLQNLGQGPELLIRYENEEAVDDSQLPKDRFSAERLKGVDSTLKIQPAELGDSAVYLCASALGRINYGYTFGSGTRLTVV.

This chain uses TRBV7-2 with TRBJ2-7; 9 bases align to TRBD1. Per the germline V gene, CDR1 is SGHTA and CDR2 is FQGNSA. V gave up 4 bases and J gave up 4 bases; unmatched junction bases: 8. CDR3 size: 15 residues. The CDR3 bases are TGTGCCAGCAGCTCAAGACAGGGGGTCTCTTACGAGCAGTACTTC. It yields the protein CASSSRQGVSYEQYF.

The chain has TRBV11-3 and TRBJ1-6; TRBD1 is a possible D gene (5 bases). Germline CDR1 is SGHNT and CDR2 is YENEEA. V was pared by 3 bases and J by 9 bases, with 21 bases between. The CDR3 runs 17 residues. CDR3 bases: TGTGCCAGCAGCTTTTTTATAGGGGTTTGGGGTGGTTCACCCCTCCACTTT. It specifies CASSFFIGVWGGSPLHF.

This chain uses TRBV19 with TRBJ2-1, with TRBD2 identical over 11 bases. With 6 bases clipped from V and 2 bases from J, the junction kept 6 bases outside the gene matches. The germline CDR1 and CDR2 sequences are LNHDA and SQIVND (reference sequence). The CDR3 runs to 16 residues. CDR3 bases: TGTGCCAGTAGACCGACTAGCGGGGTCCCCTACAATGAGCAGTTCTTC. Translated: CASRPTSGVPYNEQFF.

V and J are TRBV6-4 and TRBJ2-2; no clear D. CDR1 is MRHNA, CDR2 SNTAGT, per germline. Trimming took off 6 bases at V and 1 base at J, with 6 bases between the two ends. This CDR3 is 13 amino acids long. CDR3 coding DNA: TGTGCCAGCAGGCCGGTGAACACCGGGGAGCTGTTTTTT. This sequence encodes CASRPVNTGELFF.

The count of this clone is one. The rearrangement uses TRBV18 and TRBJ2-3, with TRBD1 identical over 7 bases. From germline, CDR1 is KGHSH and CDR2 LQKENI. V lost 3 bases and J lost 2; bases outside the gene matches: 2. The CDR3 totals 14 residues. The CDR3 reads CASSPGQSTDTQYF. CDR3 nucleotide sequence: TGTGCCAGCTCACCGGGACAGTCCACAGATACGCAGTATTTT.

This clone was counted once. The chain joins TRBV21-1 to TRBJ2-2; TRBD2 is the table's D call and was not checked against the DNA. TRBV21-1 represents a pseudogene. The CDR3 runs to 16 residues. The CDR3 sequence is CASGPLVGGNTGELFF. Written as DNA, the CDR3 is TGTGCCAGCGGGCCTCTCGTGGGGGGAAACACCGGGGAGCTGTTTTTT.

CDR3: CSVETGADTQYF. DNA for the CDR3: TGCAGCGTGGAGACAGGGGCAGATACGCAGTATTTT. This sequence joins TRBV29-1 and TRBJ2-3, with 8 bases that match TRBD1. CDR1 SQVTM and CDR2 ANQGSEA come from the germline V gene. After removal of 6 bases from V and 4 bases from J, the junction contained 3 bases not matched to a gene. This CDR3 contains 12 residues.

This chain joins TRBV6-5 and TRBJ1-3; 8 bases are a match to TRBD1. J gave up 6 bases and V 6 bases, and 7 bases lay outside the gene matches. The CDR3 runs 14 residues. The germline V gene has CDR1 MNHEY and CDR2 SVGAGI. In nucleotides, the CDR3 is TGTGCCAGCAGGGCCAGGGGGCTGGAAAACACCATATATTTT. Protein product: CASRARGLENTIYF.

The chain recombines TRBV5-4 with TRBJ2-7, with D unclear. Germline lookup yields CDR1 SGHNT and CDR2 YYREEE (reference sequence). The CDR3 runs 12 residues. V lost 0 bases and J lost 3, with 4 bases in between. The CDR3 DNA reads TGTGCCAGCAGCTTGGGACTCTACGAGCAGTACTTC. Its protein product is CASSLGLYEQYF. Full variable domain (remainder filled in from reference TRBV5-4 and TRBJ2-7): ETGVTQSPTHLIKTRGQQVTLRCSSQSGHNTVSWYQQALGQGPQFIFQYYREEENGRGNFPPRFSGLQFPNYSSELNVNALELDDSALYLCASSLGLYEQYFGPGTRLTVT.

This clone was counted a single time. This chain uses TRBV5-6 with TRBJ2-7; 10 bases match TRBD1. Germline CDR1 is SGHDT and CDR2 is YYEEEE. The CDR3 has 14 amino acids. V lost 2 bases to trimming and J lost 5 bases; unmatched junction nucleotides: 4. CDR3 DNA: TGTGCCAGCAGCTTTGGACAGGGGGTCCACGAGCAGTACTTC. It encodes CASSFGQGVHEQYF.

Here the CDR3 reads CASSVASTGGETEAFF. The DNA of the CDR3 is TGTGCCAGCAGCGTAGCCTCTACAGGGGGCGAGACTGAAGCTTTCTTT. The chain has TRBV9 and TRBJ1-1; 9 bases fit TRBD1. Germline CDR1 is SGDLS and CDR2 is YYNGEE. The CDR3 length is 16 residues. Trimming at V came to 0 bases and at J to 5 bases, leaving 8 bases not matched to a gene. The whole variable domain, filled in from reference TRBV9 and TRBJ1-1, reads DSGVTQTPKHLITATGQRVTLRCSPRSGDLSVYWYQQSLDQGLQFLIQYYNGEERAKGNILERFSAQQFPDLHSELNLSSLELGDSALYFCASSVASTGGETEAFFGQGTRLTVV.

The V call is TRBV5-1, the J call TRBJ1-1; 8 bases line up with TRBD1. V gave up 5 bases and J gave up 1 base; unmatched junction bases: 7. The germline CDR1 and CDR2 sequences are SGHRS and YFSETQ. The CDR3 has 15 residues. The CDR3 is CASSRGGTGNTEAFF. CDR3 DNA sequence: TGCGCCAGCAGTCGTGGCGGGACAGGGAACACTGAAGCTTTCTTT.

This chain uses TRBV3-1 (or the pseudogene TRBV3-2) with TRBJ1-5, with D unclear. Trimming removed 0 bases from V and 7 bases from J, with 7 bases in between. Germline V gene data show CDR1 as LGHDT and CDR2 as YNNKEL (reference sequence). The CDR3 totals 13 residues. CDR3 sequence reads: CASSQDWHQPQHF. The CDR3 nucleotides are TGTGCCAGCAGCCAAGATTGGCACCAGCCCCAGCATTTT.

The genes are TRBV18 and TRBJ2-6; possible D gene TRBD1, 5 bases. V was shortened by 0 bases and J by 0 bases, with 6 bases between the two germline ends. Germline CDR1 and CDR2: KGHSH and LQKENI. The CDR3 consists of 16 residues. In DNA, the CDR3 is TGTGCCAGCTCACCACCGACAGACTCTGGGGCCAACGTCCTGACTTTC. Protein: CASSPPTDSGANVLTF.

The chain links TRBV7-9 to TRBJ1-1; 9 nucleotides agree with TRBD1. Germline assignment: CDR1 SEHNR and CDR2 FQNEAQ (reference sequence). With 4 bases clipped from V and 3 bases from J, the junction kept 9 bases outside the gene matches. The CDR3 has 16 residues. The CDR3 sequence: CASSSMDRGGDTEAFF. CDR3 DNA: TGTGCCAGCAGCTCGATGGACAGGGGAGGAGACACTGAAGCTTTCTTT.

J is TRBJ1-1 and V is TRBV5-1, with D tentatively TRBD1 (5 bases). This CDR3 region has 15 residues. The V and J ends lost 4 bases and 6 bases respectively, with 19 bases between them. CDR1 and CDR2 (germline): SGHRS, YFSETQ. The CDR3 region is CASSPQQASQSEAFF. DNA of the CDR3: TGCGCCAGCAGCCCCCAACAGGCCTCTCAATCTGAAGCTTTCTTT. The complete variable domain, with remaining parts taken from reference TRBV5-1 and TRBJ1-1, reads KAGVTQTPRYLIKTRGQQVTLSCSPISGHRSVSWYQQTPGQGLQFLFEYFSETQRNKGNFPGRFSGRQFSNSRSEMNVSTLELGDSALYLCASSPQQASQSEAFFGQGTRLTVV.

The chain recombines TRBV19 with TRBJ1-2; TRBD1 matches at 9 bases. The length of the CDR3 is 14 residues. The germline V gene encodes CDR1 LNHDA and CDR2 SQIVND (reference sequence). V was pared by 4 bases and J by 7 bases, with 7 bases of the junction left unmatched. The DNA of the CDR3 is TGTGCCAGTAGTACTGGGACAGGGCAGCTTGGCTACACCTTC. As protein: CASSTGTGQLGYTF.

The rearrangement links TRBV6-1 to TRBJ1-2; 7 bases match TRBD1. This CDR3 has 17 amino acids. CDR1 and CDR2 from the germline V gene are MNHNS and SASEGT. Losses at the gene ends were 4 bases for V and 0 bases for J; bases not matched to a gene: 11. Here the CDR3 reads CASSALQGTFANYGYTF. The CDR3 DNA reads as TGTGCCAGCAGTGCCCTACAGGGGACGTTTGCTAACTATGGCTACACCTTC.